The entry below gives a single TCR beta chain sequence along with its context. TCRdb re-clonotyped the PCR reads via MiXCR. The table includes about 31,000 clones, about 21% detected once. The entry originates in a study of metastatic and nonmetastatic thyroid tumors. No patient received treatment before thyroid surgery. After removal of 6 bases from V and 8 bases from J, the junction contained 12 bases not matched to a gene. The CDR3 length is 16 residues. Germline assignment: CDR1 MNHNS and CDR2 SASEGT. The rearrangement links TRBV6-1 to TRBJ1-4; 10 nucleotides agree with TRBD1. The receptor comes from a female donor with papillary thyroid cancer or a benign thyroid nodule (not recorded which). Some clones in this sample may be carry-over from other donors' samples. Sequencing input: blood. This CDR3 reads CASRTGGAEAMEKLFF. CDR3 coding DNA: TGTGCCAGCAGGACAGGGGGCGCTGAGGCTATGGAAAAACTGTTTTTT.